The rows below give T cell receptor beta chains drawn from one sample of a study of read filtering for tumor transcriptome and immune sequencing. TCRdb re-called the reads through MiXCR, storing one row per CDR3 protein. Of more than 30,000 distinct CDR3 sequences detected, 14% appear once; the ten largest clones hold more than 15%. What was sequenced was a population of CD138-negative cells sorted from bone marrow. Receptor source: a donor aged 40 or older with multiple myeloma. The CDR3 runs from the conserved cysteine through the conserved F or W. Each record gives: CDR3 protein, CDR3 DNA, V gene, D gene, J gene, clone size. A D gene is named only where the DNA matches it firmly. Not all rows give a size; the values are once, few, many and, for expanded clones, a class.

CDR3: CASAPGVNYNEQFF; DNA: TGCGCCAGCGCACCGGGGGTTAACTACAATGAGCAGTTCTTC; V: TRBV10-2; D: -; J: TRBJ2-1; size: few
CDR3: CASTKRRASTGELFF; DNA: TGTGCCAGCACCAAACGACGGGCGAGCACCGGGGAGCTGTTTTTT; V: TRBV6-5; D: -; J: TRBJ2-2; size: few
CDR3: CASSTRGAGTNTGELFF; DNA: TGTGCCAGCAGTACCCGAGGTGCGGGAACGAACACCGGGGAGCTGTTTTTT; V: TRBV6-2/TRBV6-3; D: -; J: TRBJ2-2; size: many
CDR3: CASSLRGGSSYEQYF; DNA: TGCGCCAGCAGCTTGAGAGGGGGGAGCTCCTACGAGCAGTACTTC; V: TRBV5-1; D: -; J: TRBJ2-7; size: many
CDR3: CSARKDGRTDTQYF; DNA: TGCAGTGCTAGAAAGGACGGACGGACAGATACGCAGTATTTT; V: TRBV20-1; D: -; J: TRBJ2-3; size: many
CDR3: CASSEGGHTNEQYF; DNA: TGCGCCAGCAGCGAAGGGGGACATACGAACGAGCAGTACTTC; V: TRBV5-1; D: -; J: TRBJ2-7; size: many
CDR3: CASTERDSTADTQYF; DNA: TGTGCCAGCACCGAAAGGGACTCTACAGCAGATACGCAGTATTTT; V: TRBV28; D: -; J: TRBJ2-3; size: many
CDR3: CASSLGPSYNEQFF; DNA: TGTGCCAGCAGCCTGGGGCCTAGCTACAATGAGCAGTTCTTC; V: TRBV5-4; D: -; J: TRBJ2-1; size: few
CDR3: CASSPEQPGSGYTF; DNA: TGCGCCAGCAGCCCAGAACAGCCTGGCTCTGGCTACACCTTC; V: TRBV5-1; D: -; J: TRBJ1-2; size: many
CDR3: CASSPGLAGGGSSTDTQYF; DNA: TGTGCCAGCAGTCCGGGACTAGCGGGGGGGGGCTCTAGCACAGATACGCAGTATTTT; V: TRBV6-5; D: TRBD2; J: TRBJ2-3; size: many
CDR3: CSAREEGAADTQYF; DNA: TGCAGTGCTAGAGAGGAGGGGGCTGCAGATACGCAGTATTTT; V: TRBV20-1; D: -; J: TRBJ2-3; size: many
CDR3: CASSQLPDRGLKTEAFF; DNA: TGTGCCAGCAGCCAGCTCCCGGACAGGGGGCTAAAGACTGAAGCTTTCTTT; V: TRBV3-1; D: TRBD1; J: TRBJ1-1; size: -
CDR3: CSAHPGVTYEQYF; DNA: TGCAGTGCTCACCCGGGTGTTACCTACGAGCAGTACTTC; V: TRBV20-1; D: -; J: TRBJ2-7; size: -
CDR3: CASSRGESDEQYF; DNA: TGTGCCAGCAGCCGGGGGGAATCGGACGAGCAGTACTTC; V: TRBV7-6; D: TRBD2; J: TRBJ2-7; size: few
CDR3: CATAPGPSSYEQYF; DNA: TGTGCCACCGCCCCGGGACCGAGCTCCTACGAGCAGTACTTC; V: TRBV19; D: -; J: TRBJ2-7; size: many
CDR3: CASSGQGMDGYTF; DNA: TGCGCCAGCAGCGGACAGGGGATGGATGGCTACACCTTC; V: TRBV4-1; D: TRBD1; J: TRBJ1-2; size: many
CDR3: CASSTLTGTPEGAFF; DNA: TGCGCCAGCAGCACATTAACCGGGACTCCTGAGGGGGCTTTCTTT; V: TRBV5-1; D: -; J: TRBJ1-1; size: many
CDR3: CASSLSDHEQYF; DNA: TGCGCCAGCAGCTTGTCAGACCACGAGCAGTACTTC; V: TRBV5-1; D: -; J: TRBJ2-7; size: many
CDR3: CASSQAGLGQFDYGYTF; DNA: TGCGCCAGCAGCCAAGCTGGGTTGGGACAGTTTGACTATGGCTACACCTTC; V: TRBV4-3; D: TRBD1; J: TRBJ1-2; size: many
CDR3: CASSDRGGAGTDTQYF; DNA: TGTGCCAGCAGTGACCGCGGGGGGGCCGGCACAGATACGCAGTATTTT; V: TRBV6-1; D: TRBD2; J: TRBJ2-3; size: many
CDR3: CASSQETGETQYF; DNA: TGTGCCAGCAGCCAAGAAACGGGAGAGACCCAGTACTTC; V: TRBV3-1; D: -; J: TRBJ2-5; size: many
CDR3: CSAREMRGRYNEQFF; DNA: TGCAGTGCTAGAGAAATGCGGGGGAGATACAATGAGCAGTTCTTC; V: TRBV20-1; D: TRBD2; J: TRBJ2-1; size: many
CDR3: CASSLGEGGRAETQYF; DNA: TGTGCCAGCAGTTTAGGGGAGGGTGGCCGGGCAGAGACCCAGTACTTC; V: TRBV28; D: TRBD2; J: TRBJ2-5; size: many
CDR3: CASSSKGTEAFF; DNA: TGTGCCAGCAGCTCGAAGGGGACTGAAGCTTTCTTT; V: TRBV7-9; D: -; J: TRBJ1-1; size: many